The text below deals with one T cell receptor beta chain. These data originate in a study of T-cell memory formation after mild COVID-19. TCRdb reprocessed the 5' RACE reads with MiXCR, giving one entry per CDR3 protein. The sample lists almost 550,000 distinct CDR3 sequences; roughly 20% were seen once. CDR1 SGHRS and CDR2 YFSETQ come from the germline V gene. This CDR3 spans 15 amino acids. V lost 4 bases, J lost 2 bases, and 15 bases lay in between. The chain is built from TRBV5-1 and TRBJ2-5, with D possibly being TRBD1 or TRBD2 (5 bases each). This TCR was sampled from an adult woman who had mild COVID-19 (a few samples of this study predate the infection). Cell type and time point are not known. Material for sequencing was PBMCs or a T cell subset sorted from them (not recorded which). The CDR3 here is CASSRGPGEQETQYF. The CDR3 region has the DNA TGCGCCAGCAGCCGGGGCCCAGGAGAACAAGAGACCCAGTACTTC.